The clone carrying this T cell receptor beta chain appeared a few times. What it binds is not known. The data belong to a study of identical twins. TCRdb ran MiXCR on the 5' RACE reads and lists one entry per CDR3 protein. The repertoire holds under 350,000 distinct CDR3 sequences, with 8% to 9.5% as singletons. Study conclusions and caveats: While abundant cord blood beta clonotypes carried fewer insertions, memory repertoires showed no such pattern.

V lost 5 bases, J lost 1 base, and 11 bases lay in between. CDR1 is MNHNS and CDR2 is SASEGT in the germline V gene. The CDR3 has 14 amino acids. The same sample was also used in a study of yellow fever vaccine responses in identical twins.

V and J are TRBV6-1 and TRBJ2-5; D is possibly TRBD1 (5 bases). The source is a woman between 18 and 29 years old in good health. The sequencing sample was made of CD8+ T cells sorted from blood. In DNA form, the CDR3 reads TGTGCCAGCAGTCAGCACAGGATCCAAGAGACCCAGTACTTC. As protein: CASSQHRIQETQYF.